The clone carrying this T cell receptor beta chain came up many times. The antigen is not known. Via MiXCR, TCRdb re-called the reads, giving one row per CDR3 protein. The sample has approximately 630,000 distinct CDR3 sequences, about 24% seen once; the top ten hold roughly 8%. The germline gives CDR1 SNHLY, CDR2 FYNNEI. The CDR3 runs to 14 residues. The V gene lost 6 bases and the J gene lost 4 bases, with 16 bases spanning the gap. The data were taken from a study of T cell repertoires in cytomegalovirus infection. About the study: CMV infection together with matching HLA type was indicated by public TCR beta signatures.

General study results and limits: The ex vivo response showed dominance by HLA-C-restricted CMV-specific TCR beta clonotypes. Identification of carriers of CMV plus the relevant HLA was performed using cumulative public TCR beta family frequency.

This receptor was obtained from a human donor in good health (CMV status not recorded). Some clones in this sample may be carry-over from other donors' samples. The chain carries TRBV2 and TRBJ2-7, with D tentatively TRBD1 or TRBD2 (5 bases each). Sequenced sample: CD8+ T cells from PBMCs. CDR3 nucleotides: TGTGCCAGCAGCCAGGGACCTGGAGTTTACGAGCAGTACTTC. Protein: CASSQGPGVYEQYF.